The clone carrying this TCR beta chain appeared a single time. The data belong to a study of blood T cell repertoires in COVID-19. At the level of the study: In each case, the material was cDNA or gDNA derived from T cells, B-cell-depleted T cells, or PBMCs.

From germline, CDR1 is SGHTA and CDR2 FQGNSA. The V and J ends lost 0 bases and 4 bases respectively, with 16 bases between them. The CDR3 extends over 17 amino acids. The method was immunoSEQ multiplex PCR; TCRdb's version includes in-frame clones alone and lacks a portion of them. The data hold 150,000 or so clones, with about 83% observed a single time. The sequenced sample was peripheral blood. The V call is TRBV7-2, the J call TRBJ2-1; D may be TRBD1 (6 bases). This clonotype was obtained from an older man who had recovered from COVID-19. The CDR3 region is CASSLAGARGGYNEQFF. Here the CDR3 DNA reads TGTGCCAGCAGCTTAGCTGGCGCCAGGGGCGGTTACAATGAGCAGTTCTTC. Full variable domain (remainder filled in from reference TRBV7-2 and TRBJ2-1): GAGVSQSPSNKVTEKGKDVELRCDPISGHTALYWYRQSLGQGLEFLIYFQGNSAPDKSGLPSDRFSAERTGGSVSTLTIQRTQQEDSAVYLCASSLAGARGGYNEQFFGPGTRLTVL.